What follows is one T cell receptor (beta chain) and its context. Its antigen remains unidentified. This sample stems from a study of shared clonotypes between healthy human individuals. Study conclusions and caveats: It was expected that sequencing depth would affect clonotype sharing among donors.

Clones were sequenced by immunoSEQ multiplex PCR, and TCRdb holds only the in-frame ones, with some missing. The sample contains fewer than 650,000 clones, about 80% of which appear only once. V dropped 2 bases and J dropped 0 bases, with 8 bases sitting between them. The CDR3 runs to 15 residues. From germline, CDR1 is KGHSH and CDR2 LQKENI. The chain uses TRBV18 and TRBJ1-5; no clear D. This clonotype was obtained from a woman in her thirties or forties in good health. Some clones in this sample may be carry-over from other donors' samples. Input material: PBMCs. CDR3 nucleotide sequence: TGTGCCAGCTCACCAGAGGGAAATAGCAATCAGCCCCAGCATTTT. Translation gives CASSPEGNSNQPQHF.